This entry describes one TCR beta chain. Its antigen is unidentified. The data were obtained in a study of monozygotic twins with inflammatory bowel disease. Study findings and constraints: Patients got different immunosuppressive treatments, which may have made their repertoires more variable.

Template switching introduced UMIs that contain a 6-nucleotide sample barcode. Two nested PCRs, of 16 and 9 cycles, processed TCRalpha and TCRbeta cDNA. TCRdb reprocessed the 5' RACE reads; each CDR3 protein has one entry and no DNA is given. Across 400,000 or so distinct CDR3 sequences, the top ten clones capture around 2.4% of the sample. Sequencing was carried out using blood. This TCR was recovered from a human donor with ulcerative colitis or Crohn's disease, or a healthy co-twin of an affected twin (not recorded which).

The CDR3 loop reads CASGSRTGVMETQYF. The chain uses TRBV12-5 and TRBJ2-5; TCRdb reports TRBD1, a call that lacks DNA to check it against. Germline V gene data show CDR1 as LGHNT and CDR2 as FRNRAP. This CDR3 is 15 amino acids long.